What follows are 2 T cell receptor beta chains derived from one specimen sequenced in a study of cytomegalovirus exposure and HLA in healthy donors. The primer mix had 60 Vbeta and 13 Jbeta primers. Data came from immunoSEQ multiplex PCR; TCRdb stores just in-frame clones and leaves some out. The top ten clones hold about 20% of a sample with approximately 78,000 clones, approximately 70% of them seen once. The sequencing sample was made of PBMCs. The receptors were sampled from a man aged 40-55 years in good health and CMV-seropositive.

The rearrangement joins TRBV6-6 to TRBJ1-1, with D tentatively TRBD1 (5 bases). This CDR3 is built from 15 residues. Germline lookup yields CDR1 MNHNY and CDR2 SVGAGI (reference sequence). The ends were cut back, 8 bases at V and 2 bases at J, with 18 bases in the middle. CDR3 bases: TGTGCCAGCTATAATAACGGGGGGGGAAACACTGAAGCTTTCTTT. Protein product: CASYNNGGGNTEAFF.

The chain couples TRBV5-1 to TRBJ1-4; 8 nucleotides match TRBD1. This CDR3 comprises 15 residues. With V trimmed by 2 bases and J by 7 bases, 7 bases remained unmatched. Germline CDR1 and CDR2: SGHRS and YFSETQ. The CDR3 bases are TGCGCCAGCAGCTTAGGACAGGGTGATGTTGAAAAACTGTTTTTT. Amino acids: CASSLGQGDVEKLFF.